This T cell receptor (beta chain) is drawn from a study of shared clonotypes between healthy human individuals. Study background: With ages of 18 to 49, the donors were two women and a few men. Regarding the study as a whole: Between a few donors, naive CD4 clonotypes were shared at a level of around 4.9%.

The authors distributed each subset's genomic DNA evenly over several immunoSEQ plates. This table comes from immunoSEQ multiplex PCR, and its TCRdb copy is limited to in-frame clones, with some not included. Altogether about 2 million clones are present, over 85% being singletons, with the ten largest covering 1.2%. With 0 bases removed from V and 4 bases from J, the gap between germline ends came to 15 bases. The CDR3 loop spans 16 amino acids. The germline V gene has CDR1 LGHNA and CDR2 YNFKEQ. Naivety among CD8 cells was defined by CD45RO negativity and positive CCR7 selection, thereby excluding terminally differentiated effector memory CD45RA+ cells. Donation came from healthy HIV-negative adults that had no recent acute infections or vaccinations. With respect to this clone: Its target is not known.

The TCR was taken from a man aged 18 to 29 in good health. The sequencing input was naive CD8+ T cells sorted from blood. The genes are TRBV4-2 and TRBJ1-1; D remains ambiguous. Written as DNA, the CDR3 is TGTGCCAGCAGCCAAGAGGCTAGTTCCCGGACCACTGAAGCTTTCTTT. Translated: CASSQEASSRTTEAFF.